The rows below give T cell receptor beta chains drawn from one sample of a study of CD8 T cells in ankylosing spondylitis. MiXCR, run by TCRdb on the 5' RACE reads, gives a single entry per CDR3 protein. Of about 160,000 distinct CDR3 sequences listed, approximately 16% were seen once; the top ten hold 7.8%. Sequencing used blood, either unsorted or a sorted T cell fraction (not recorded which). These receptor sequences come from a male donor with ankylosing spondylitis or in good health (not recorded which). Each CDR3 is given with its conserved first and last residue. The D gene is left open where the match is weak. Clone size is shown for a subset of rows, as once, few, many or a class of expanded clone.

TRBD2 | TRBJ2-7 | TRBV20-1 | - | CSAGGLAATYEQYF | TGCAGTGCTGGAGGACTAGCGGCTACCTACGAGCAGTACTTC
- | TRBJ1-5 | TRBV20-1 | many | CSAREGGREENQPQHF | TGCAGTGCTAGAGAGGGGGGCAGAGAAGAAAATCAGCCCCAGCATTTT
- | TRBJ2-5 | TRBV20-1 | many | CSALIDQETQYF | TGCAGTGCTTTAATAGACCAAGAGACCCAGTACTTC
TRBD2 | TRBJ2-7 | TRBV5-1 | - | CASRLAGVIEQYF | TGCGCCAGCAGACTAGCGGGAGTAATTGAGCAGTACTTC
- | TRBJ1-2 | TRBV29-1 | many | CSVEDTDGYGYTF | TGCAGCGTTGAAGACACAGATGGCTATGGCTACACCTTC
- | TRBJ2-1 | TRBV20-1 | many | CSARVGVNEQFF | TGCAGTGCTAGAGTCGGGGTCAATGAGCAGTTCTTC
- | TRBJ1-5 | TRBV28 | - | CASSLLGGDDSNQPQHF | TGTGCCAGCAGTTTACTTGGGGGCGATGATAGCAATCAGCCCCAGCATTTT
- | TRBJ2-5 | TRBV5-1 | once | CASSDGSAPVGQYF | TGCGCCAGCAGCGACGGTTCAGCCCCTGTTGGCCAGTACTTC
- | TRBJ1-5 | TRBV12-3/TRBV12-4 | few | CASSFFAQGRQPQHF | TGTGCCAGCAGTTTTTTTGCGCAGGGCCGGCAGCCCCAGCATTTT
TRBD1 | TRBJ1-1 | TRBV20-1 | few | CSAPEGGQWNTEAFF | TGCAGTGCTCCAGAGGGGGGACAGTGGAACACTGAAGCTTTCTTT
TRBD2 | TRBJ2-1 | TRBV12-3/TRBV12-4 | few | CASSLVASGSDEQFF | TGTGCCAGCAGTTTAGTAGCTAGCGGGAGTGATGAGCAGTTCTTC
- | TRBJ1-2 | TRBV10-3 | - | CAISDFEQNYGYTF | TGTGCCATCAGTGACTTTGAACAGAACTATGGCTACACCTTC
- | TRBJ2-2 | TRBV20-1 | many | CSARAVIQGRAGELFF | TGCAGTGCTAGAGCCGTTATACAGGGTCGGGCCGGGGAGCTGTTTTTT
TRBD2 | TRBJ2-3 | TRBV12-3/TRBV12-4 | many | CASGRAVADTQYF | TGTGCCAGCGGGAGGGCCGTTGCAGATACGCAGTATTTT
TRBD1 | TRBJ1-2 | TRBV5-1 | - | CASSLQGRGYTF | TGCGCCAGCAGCTTACAGGGGAGAGGCTACACCTTC
TRBD2 | TRBJ2-1 | TRBV27 | many | CASRLAGGFYNEQFF | TGTGCCAGCCGGCTAGCGGGAGGGTTTTACAATGAGCAGTTCTTC
- | TRBJ1-2 | TRBV3-1 | - | CASSFGQSGYTF | TGTGCCAGCAGCTTCGGACAGAGTGGCTACACCTTC
TRBD2 | TRBJ2-1 | TRBV2 | many | CASKTSGAYNEQFF | TGTGCCAGCAAGACTAGCGGAGCCTACAATGAGCAGTTCTTC
- | TRBJ2-4 | TRBV30 | once | CAWSGAREAKNIQYF | TGTGCCTGGAGCGGCGCGAGGGAAGCCAAAAACATTCAGTACTTC
TRBD2 | TRBJ2-1 | TRBV20-1 | - | CCARVPLAGGPNNEQFF | TGCTGTGCTAGAGTCCCTTTAGCGGGAGGTCCAAACAATGAGCAGTTCTTC
TRBD2 | TRBJ2-2 | TRBV3-1 | many | CASRTGSGRRAGELFF | TGTGCCAGCAGAACGGGGAGCGGGAGACGAGCCGGGGAGCTGTTTTTT
TRBD1 | TRBJ2-2 | TRBV3-1 | few | CASSQGTGDLTGELFF | TGTGCCAGCAGCCAAGGGACAGGGGATCTTACCGGGGAGCTGTTTTTT
TRBD2 | TRBJ2-6 | TRBV27 | - | CASSTGTSGFSGANVLTF | TGTGCCAGCAGTACCGGGACTAGCGGATTTTCTGGGGCCAACGTCCTGACTTTC
- | TRBJ1-1 | TRBV29-1 | many | CSVVWGRATEAFF | TGCAGCGTTGTGTGGGGGCGCGCCACTGAAGCTTTCTTT